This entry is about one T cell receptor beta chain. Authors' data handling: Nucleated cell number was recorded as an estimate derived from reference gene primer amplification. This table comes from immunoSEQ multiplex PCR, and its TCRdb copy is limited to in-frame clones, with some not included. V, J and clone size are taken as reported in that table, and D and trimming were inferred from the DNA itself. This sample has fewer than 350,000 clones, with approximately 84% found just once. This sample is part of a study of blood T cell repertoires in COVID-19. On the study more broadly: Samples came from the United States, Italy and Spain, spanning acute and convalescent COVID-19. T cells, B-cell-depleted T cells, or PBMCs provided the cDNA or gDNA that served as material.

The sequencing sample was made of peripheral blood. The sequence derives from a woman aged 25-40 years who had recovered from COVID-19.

The CDR3 protein is CARSLVGTGLYGYTF. In nucleotides, the CDR3 is TGTGCCAGAAGCTTGGTTGGGACAGGTCTCTATGGCTACACCTTC. This chain joins TRBV5-3 and TRBJ1-2; 8 bases map to TRBD1. TRBV5-3 is an ORF, with its function uncertain. The CDR3 has 15 amino acids. Trimming cost V 0 bases and J 4 bases; bases outside gene matches: 5.